One sample yielded the 9 T cell receptor beta chains listed below, sequenced in a study of OX40 agonist ivuxolimab in advanced cancers. To prepare the library, the immunoSEQ multiplex PCR assay was applied. The immuneACCESS repertoire file appears here via TCRdb, limited to in-frame rearrangements. These files lack a portion of the clones; in checked studies, under half of the deficit traces to unresolved V genes, and the cause of the others is not known. The sample profile shows some 14,000 clones; 77% of them were found once. About 32% of the sample comes from the top ten. The starting material was CD4+ or CD8+ T cells sorted from blood, obtained in a trial of the OX40 agonist ivuxolimab. These receptors all stem from an adult with an advanced solid tumor such as melanoma, head and neck, liver or kidney cancer.

A few counts support this clone. The rearrangement uses TRBV11-3 and TRBJ2-2, with 8 bases lining up with TRBD2. The CDR3 is made up of 16 amino acids. Per the germline V gene, CDR1 is SGHNT and CDR2 is YENEEA. V lost 4 bases, J lost 7 bases, and 11 bases stayed unmatched. CDR3 coding DNA: TGTGCCAGCAGCTCCAGAAGCGGGAGCTGGGTCGGGGAGCTGTTTTTT. Translating it yields CASSSRSGSWVGELFF.

The rearrangement joins TRBV7-2 to TRBJ1-5; 9 bases line up with TRBD1. Trimming at V came to 2 bases and at J to 7 bases, leaving 3 bases not matched to a gene. Germline V gene data show CDR1 as SGHTA and CDR2 as FQGNSA. This CDR3 spans 14 amino acids. The CDR3 DNA is TGTGCCAGCAGCTTAAGAACAGGGGGCCAGCCCCAGCATTTT. It is translated as CASSLRTGGQPQHF.

The chain employs TRBV4-1 and TRBJ2-7; TRBD2 matches at 8 bases. J was trimmed by 6 bases and V by 0 bases; bases with no gene match: 13. CDR3 size: 17 residues. Germline CDR1 MGHRA, CDR2 YSYEKL. The CDR3, as DNA: TGCGCCAGCAGCCAAGAGGACATCGGAGCGGGAGCTTTCGAGCAGTACTTC. Residues: CASSQEDIGAGAFEQYF.

This clone was seen once. The chain joins TRBV6-4 to TRBJ1-5, with a possible D match to TRBD1 (5 bases). Germline V gives CDR1 MRHNA, CDR2 SNTAGT. The CDR3 sequence is 14 residues long. Trimming removed 6 bases at V and 7 bases at J, with 16 bases between. The CDR3 is CASSRVWAEQPQHF. The CDR3 DNA is TGTGCCAGCAGCAGGGTTTGGGCAGAACAGCCCCAGCATTTT.

The gene calls are TRBV4-2 and TRBJ2-7, with TRBD1 as a possible D gene (6 bases). The germline V gene encodes CDR1 LGHNA and CDR2 YNFKEQ. This CDR3 region has 15 residues. Trimming left V 0 bases short and J 6 bases short, with 15 bases between. The CDR3 here is CASSQDHTGYGEQYF. The CDR3 DNA reads TGTGCCAGCAGCCAAGATCATACAGGGTACGGCGAGCAGTACTTC.

The CDR3 DNA reads TGTGCCAGCGGCGGGACTAGCGGGAGCACAGATACGCAGTATTTT. This encodes CASGGTSGSTDTQYF. The rearrangement joins TRBV7-3 to TRBJ2-3; 12 nucleotides agree with TRBD2. Germline values: CDR1 SGHTA, CDR2 FQGTGA. The CDR3 totals 15 residues. V lost 8 bases to trimming and J lost 0 bases; unmatched junction nucleotides: 3.

Remarks on this clone: At one end the junction does not follow the germline gene, possibly because of a read error. The chain is built from TRBV2 and TRBJ2-7; unclear D gene. Germline CDR1 reads SNHLY; CDR2 reads FYNNEI. The CDR3 extends over 11 amino acids. CDR3 in DNA: TGTGCCAGCAGTGAACTCGGAATTTTTGGCTTC. Translated: CASSELGIFGF.

The chain has TRBV4-1 and TRBJ2-1; D is unresolved. V lost 0 bases and J 7 bases, leaving 16 bases between the germline ends. CDR1 is MGHRA and CDR2 is YSYEKL in the germline V gene. This CDR3 is built from 16 residues. CDR3 in amino acids: CASSQEGTDPGNEQFF. CDR3 DNA sequence: TGCGCCAGCAGCCAAGAAGGAACGGACCCCGGGAATGAGCAGTTCTTC.

The chain has TRBV5-6 and TRBJ1-4; TRBD1 is a possible D gene (5 bases). This CDR3 has 15 amino acids. Trimming shortened V by 4 bases and J by 8 bases, and 18 bases separated the two germline ends. Germline V CDR1 and CDR2: SGHDT, YYEEEE. CDR3 nucleotide sequence: TGTGCCAGCAGCACGGGGACCGCGTCTCGAGAAAAACTGTTTTTT. Its protein product is CASSTGTASREKLFF.